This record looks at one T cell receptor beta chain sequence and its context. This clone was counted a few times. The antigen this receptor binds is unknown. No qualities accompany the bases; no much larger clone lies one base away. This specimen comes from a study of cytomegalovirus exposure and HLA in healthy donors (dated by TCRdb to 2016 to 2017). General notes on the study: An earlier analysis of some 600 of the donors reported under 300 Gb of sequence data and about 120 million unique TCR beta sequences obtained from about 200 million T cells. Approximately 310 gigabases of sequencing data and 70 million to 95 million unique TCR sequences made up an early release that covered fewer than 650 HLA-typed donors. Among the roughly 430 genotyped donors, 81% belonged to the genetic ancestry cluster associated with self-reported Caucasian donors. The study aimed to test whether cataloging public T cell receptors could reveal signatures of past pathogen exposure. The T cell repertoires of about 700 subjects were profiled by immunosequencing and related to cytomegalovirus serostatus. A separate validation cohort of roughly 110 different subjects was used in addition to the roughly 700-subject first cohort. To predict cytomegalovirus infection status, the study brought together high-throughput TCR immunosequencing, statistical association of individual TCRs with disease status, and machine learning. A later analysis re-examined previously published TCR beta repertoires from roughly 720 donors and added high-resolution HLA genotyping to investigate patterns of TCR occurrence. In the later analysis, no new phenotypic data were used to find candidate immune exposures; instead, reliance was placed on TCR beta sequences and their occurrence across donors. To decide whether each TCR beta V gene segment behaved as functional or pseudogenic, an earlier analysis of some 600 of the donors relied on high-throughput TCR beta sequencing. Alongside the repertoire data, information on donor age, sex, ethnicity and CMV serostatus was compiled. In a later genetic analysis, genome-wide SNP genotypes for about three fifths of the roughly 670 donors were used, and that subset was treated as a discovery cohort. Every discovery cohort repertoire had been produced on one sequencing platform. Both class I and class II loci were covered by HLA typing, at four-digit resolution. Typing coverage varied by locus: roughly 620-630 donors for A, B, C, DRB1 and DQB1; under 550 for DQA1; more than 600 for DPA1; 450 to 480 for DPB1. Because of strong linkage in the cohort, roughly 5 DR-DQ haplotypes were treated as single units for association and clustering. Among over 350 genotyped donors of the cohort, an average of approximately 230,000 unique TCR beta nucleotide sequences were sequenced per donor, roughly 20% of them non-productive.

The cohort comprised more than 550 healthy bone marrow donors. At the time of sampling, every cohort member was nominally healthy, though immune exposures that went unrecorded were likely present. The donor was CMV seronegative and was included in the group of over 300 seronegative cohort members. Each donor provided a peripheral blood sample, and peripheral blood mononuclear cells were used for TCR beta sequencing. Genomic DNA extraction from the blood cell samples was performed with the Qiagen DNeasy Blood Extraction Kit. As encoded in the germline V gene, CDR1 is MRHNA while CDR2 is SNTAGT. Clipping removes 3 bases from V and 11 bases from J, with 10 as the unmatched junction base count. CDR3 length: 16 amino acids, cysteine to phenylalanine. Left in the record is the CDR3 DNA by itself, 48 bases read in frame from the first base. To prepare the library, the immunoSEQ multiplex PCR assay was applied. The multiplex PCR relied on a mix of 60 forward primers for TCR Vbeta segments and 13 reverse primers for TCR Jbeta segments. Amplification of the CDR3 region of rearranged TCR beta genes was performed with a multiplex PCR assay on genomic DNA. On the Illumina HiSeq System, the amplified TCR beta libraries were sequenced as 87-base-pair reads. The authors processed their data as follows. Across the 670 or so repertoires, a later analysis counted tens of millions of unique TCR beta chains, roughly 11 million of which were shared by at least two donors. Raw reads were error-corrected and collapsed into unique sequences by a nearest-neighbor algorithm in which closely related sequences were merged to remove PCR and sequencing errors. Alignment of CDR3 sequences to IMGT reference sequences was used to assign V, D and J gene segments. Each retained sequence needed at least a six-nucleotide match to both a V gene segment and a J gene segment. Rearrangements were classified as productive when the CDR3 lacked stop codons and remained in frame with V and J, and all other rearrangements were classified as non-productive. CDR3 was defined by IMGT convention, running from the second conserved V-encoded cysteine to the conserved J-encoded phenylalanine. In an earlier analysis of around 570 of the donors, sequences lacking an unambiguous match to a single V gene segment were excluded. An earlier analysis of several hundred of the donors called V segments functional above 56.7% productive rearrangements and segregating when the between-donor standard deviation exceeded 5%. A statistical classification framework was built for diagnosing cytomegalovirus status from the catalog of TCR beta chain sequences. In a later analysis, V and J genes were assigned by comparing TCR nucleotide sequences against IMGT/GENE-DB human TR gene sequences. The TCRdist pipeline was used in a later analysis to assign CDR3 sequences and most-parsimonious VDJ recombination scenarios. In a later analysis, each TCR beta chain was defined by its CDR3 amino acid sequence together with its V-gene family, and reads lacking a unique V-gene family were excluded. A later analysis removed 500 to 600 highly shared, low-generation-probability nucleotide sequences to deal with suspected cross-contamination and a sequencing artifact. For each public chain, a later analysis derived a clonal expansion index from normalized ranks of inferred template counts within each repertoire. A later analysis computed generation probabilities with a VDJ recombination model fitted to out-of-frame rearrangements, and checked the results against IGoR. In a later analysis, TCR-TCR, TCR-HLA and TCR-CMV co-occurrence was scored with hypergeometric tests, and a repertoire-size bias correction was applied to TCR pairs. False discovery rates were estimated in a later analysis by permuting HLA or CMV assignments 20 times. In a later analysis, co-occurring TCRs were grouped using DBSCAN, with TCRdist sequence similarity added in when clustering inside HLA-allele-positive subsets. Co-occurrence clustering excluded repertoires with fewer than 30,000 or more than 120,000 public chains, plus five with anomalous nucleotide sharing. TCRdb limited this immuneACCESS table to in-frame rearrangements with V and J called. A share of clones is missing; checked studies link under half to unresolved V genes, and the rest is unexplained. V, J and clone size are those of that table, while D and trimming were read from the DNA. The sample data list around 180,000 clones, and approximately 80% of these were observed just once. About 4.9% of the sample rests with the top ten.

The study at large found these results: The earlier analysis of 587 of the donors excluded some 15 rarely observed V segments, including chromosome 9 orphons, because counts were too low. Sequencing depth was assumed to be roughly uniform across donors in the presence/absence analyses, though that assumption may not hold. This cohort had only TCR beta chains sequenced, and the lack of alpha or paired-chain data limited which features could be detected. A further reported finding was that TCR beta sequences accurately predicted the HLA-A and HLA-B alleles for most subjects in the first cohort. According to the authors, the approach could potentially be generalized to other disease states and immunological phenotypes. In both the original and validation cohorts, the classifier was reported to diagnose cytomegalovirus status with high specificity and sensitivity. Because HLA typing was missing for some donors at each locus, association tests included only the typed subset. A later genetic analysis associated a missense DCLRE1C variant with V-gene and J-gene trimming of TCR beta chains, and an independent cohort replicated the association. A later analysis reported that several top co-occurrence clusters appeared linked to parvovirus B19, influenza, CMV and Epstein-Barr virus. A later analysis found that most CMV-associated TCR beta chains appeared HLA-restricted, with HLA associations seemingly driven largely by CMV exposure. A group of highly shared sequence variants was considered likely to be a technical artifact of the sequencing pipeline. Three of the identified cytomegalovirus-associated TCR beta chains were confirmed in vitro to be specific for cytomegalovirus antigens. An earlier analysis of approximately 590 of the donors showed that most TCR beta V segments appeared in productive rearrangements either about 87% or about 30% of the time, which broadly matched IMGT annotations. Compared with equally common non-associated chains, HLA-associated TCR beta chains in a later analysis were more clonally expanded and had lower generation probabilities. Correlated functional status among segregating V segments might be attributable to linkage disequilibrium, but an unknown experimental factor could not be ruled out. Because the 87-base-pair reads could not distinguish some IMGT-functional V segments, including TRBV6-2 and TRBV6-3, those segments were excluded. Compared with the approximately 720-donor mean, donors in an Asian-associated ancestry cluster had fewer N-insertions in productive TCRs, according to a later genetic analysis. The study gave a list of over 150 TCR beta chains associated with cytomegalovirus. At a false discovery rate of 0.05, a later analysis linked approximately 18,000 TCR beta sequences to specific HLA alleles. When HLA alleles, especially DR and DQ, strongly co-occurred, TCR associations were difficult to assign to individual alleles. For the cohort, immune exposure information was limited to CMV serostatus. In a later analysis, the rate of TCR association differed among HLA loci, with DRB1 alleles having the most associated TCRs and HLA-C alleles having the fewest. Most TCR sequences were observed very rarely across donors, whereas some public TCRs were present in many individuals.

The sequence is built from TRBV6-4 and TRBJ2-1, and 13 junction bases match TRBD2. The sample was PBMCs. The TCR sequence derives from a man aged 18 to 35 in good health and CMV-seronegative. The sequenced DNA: TGTGCCAGCAGTGAACAACTAGCGGGAGGGCCCATAAAGCAGTTCTTC. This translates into CASSEQLAGGPIKQFF.